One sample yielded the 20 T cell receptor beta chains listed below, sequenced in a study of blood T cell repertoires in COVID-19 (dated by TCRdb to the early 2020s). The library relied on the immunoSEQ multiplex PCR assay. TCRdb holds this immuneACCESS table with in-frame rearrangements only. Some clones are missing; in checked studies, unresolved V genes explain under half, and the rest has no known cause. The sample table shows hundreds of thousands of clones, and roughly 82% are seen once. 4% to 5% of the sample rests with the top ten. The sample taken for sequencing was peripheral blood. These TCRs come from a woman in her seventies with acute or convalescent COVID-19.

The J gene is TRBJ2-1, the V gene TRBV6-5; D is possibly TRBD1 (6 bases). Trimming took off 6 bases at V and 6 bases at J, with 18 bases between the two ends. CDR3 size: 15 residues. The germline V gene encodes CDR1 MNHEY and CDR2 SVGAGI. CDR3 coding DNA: TGTGCCAGCAGCACAGGGATGGAGGCTCTCAATGAGCAGTTCTTC. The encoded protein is CASSTGMEALNEQFF.

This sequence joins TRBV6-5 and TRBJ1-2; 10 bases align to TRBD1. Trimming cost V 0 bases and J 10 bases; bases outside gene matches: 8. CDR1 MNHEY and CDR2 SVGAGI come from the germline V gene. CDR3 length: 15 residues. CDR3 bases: TGTGCCAGCAGTTACTCAACCGGGACAGGGGCAGCCTACACCTTC. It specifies CASSYSTGTGAAYTF.

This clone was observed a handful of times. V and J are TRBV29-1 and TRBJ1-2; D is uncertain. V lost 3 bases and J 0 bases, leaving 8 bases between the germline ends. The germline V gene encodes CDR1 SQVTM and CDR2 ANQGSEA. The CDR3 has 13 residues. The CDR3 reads CSVDQNPNYGYTF. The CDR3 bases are TGCAGCGTTGATCAAAATCCTAACTATGGCTACACCTTC.

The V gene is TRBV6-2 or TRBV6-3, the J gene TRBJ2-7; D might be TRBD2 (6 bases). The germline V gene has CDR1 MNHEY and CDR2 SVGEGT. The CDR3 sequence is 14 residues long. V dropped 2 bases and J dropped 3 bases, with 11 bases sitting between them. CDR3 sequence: CASSYQGGHYEQYF. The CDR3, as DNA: TGTGCCAGCAGTTACCAGGGAGGTCACTACGAGCAGTACTTC.

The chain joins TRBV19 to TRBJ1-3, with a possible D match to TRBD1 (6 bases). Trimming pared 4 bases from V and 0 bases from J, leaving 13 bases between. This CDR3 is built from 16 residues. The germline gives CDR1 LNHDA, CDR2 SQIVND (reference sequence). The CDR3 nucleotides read TGTGCCAGTAGTACGACAGGAATGGCCTCTGGAAACACCATATATTTT. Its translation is CASSTTGMASGNTIYF.

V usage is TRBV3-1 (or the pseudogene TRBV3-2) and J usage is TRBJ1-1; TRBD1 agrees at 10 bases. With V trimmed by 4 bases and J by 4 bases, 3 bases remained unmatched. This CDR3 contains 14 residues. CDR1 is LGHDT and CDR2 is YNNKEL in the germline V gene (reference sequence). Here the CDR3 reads CASSPWTGGTEAFF. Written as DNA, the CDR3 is TGTGCCAGCAGCCCCTGGACAGGGGGCACTGAAGCTTTCTTT.

Here the CDR3 DNA reads TGTGCCAGCAGTTTACTCGCGGGGGGGCTTATTGAGCAGTTCTTC. Translation gives CASSLLAGGLIEQFF. J is TRBJ2-1 and V is TRBV28; 9 nucleotides agree with TRBD2. The CDR3 extends over 15 amino acids. Germline loops: CDR1 MDHEN, CDR2 SYDVKM. J gave up 9 bases and V 2 bases, and 8 bases lay outside the gene matches.

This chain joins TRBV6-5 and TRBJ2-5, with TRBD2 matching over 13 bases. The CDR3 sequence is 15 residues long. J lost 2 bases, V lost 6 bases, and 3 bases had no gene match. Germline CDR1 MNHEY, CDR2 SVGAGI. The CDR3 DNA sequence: TGTGCCAGCAGAGGACTAGCGGGGGAGCAAGAGACCCAGTACTTC. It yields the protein CASRGLAGEQETQYF.

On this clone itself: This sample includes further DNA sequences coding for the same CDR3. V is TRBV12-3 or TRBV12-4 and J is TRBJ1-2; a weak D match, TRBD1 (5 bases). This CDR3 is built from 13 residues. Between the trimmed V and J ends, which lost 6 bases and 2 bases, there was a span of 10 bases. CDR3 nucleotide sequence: TGTGCCAGCAGCCTCGGGGGGAACTATGGCTACACCTTC. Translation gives CASSLGGNYGYTF.

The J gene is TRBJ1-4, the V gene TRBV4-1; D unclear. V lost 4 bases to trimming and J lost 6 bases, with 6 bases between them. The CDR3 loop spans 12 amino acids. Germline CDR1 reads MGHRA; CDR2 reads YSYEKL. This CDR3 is CASSLLDEKLFF. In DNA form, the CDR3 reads TGCGCCAGCAGCCTTCTCGATGAAAAACTGTTTTTT.

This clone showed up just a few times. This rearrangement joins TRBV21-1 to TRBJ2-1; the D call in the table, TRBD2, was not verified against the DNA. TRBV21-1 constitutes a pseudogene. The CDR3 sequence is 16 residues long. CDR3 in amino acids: CASSKVGFSYYNEQFF. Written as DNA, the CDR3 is TGTGCCAGCAGCAAAGTCGGGTTTTCCTACTACAATGAGCAGTTCTTC.

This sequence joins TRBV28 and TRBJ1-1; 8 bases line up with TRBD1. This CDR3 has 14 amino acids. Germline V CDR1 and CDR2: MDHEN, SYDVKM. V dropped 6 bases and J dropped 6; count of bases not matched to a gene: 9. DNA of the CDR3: TGTGCCAGCAGATCAGGGGGCGCTGGCGCTGAAGCTTTCTTT. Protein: CASRSGGAGAEAFF. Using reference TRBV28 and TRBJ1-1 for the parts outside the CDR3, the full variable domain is DVKVTQSSRYLVKRTGEKVFLECVQDMDHENMFWYRQDPGLGLRLIYFSYDVKMKEKGDIPEGYSVSREKKERFSLILESASTNQTSMYLCASRSGGAGAEAFFGQGTRLTVV.

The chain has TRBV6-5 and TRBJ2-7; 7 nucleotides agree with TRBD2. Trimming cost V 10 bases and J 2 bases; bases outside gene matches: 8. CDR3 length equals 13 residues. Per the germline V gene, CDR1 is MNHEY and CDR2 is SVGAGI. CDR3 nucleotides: TGTGCCACTCGGCGCGGGGGACCCTACGAGCAGTACTTC. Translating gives CATRRGGPYEQYF.

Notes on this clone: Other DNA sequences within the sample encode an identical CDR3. The CDR3 DNA reads as TGTGCCAGCAGTTACGGGCGGGCTGAAGCTTTCTTT. Translating gives CASSYGRAEAFF. The chain employs TRBV6-2 or TRBV6-3 and TRBJ1-1, with D unclear. Trimming stripped 2 bases from V and 6 bases from J, with 7 bases between. This CDR3 has 12 residues. Germline V gene data show CDR1 as MNHEY and CDR2 as SVGEGT.

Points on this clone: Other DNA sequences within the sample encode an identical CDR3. The CDR3 DNA follows: TGTGCCAGCAGTTTCGGGTATAATTCACCCCTCCACTTT. Amino acids: CASSFGYNSPLHF. The rearrangement joins TRBV27 to TRBJ1-6; no firm D call. CDR3 length: 13 residues. Trimming removed 3 bases at V and 4 bases at J, with 4 bases between. Per germline, CDR1 MNHEY and CDR2 SMNVEV (reference sequence).

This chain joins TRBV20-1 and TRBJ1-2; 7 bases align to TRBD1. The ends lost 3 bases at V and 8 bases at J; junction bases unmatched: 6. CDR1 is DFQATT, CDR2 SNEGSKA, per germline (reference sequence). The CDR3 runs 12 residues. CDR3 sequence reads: CSASTGEEGYTF. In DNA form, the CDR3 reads TGCAGTGCTAGTACAGGGGAAGAAGGCTACACCTTC.

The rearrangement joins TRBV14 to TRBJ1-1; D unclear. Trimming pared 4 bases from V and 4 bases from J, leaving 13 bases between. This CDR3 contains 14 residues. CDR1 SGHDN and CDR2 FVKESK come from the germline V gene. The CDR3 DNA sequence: TGTGCCAGCAGCCGTTTACTCGAAGTCACTGAAGCTTTCTTT. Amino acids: CASSRLLEVTEAFF.

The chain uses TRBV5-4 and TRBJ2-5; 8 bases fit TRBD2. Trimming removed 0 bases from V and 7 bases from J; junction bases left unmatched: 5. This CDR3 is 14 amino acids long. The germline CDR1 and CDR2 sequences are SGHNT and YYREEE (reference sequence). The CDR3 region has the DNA TGTGCCAGCAGCTTGGGCGGTAGCGGGGTGACCCAGTACTTC. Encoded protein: CASSLGGSGVTQYF.

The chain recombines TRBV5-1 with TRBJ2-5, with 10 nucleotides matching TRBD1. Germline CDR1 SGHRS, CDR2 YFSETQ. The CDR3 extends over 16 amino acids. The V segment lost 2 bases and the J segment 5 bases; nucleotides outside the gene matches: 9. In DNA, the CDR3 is TGCGCCAGCAGCTTCGACAGGGGGCTCCCGGGCGAGACCCAGTACTTC. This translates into CASSFDRGLPGETQYF.

The CDR3: CASSQDLIVGGELFF. The CDR3 bases are TGTGCCAGCAGCCAAGATTTAATCGTCGGCGGGGAGCTGTTTTTT. V is TRBV4-2 and J is TRBJ2-2, with unresolved D. V was cut by 0 bases and J by 7 bases, with 12 bases left in between. Germline V gene sequence: CDR1 LGHNA, CDR2 YNFKEQ. The CDR3 is 15 residues long.